This T cell receptor (beta chain) was captured by sequencing in a study of T cells after yellow fever vaccination (dated by TCRdb to 2018 to 2020). About the full investigation: The SMART-Seq v4 Ultra Low Input RNA kit was used to prepare libraries from fractions with low cell numbers. To follow T-cell clones before and after both primary and booster YFV17D yellow fever vaccination, bulk TCR alpha and beta repertoires underwent longitudinal sequencing. Two healthy male donors made up the cohort, one aged 18 to 29 years and the other aged 30 to 40 years. Blood was drawn at multiple timepoints before and after primary and secondary immunization, with bulk PBMC replicates and cell subsets isolated.

The CDR3 spans 15 residues, from the cysteine through the phenylalanine. Only the CDR3 DNA stays, 45 bases, in frame from base 1. Compared with germline, V lacks 6 bases and J lacks 4 bases; bases without a gene match: 9. The germline V gene supplies CDR1 SGHTA and CDR2 FQGTGA. Study-level results and caveats: After the booster, most clones that had expanded after primary vaccination were detected again (around 97% of CD4 and 70% to 90% of CD8), suggesting broad maintenance of memory. Because only two donors were included in the study, the extent to which the findings can be generalized is limited. A small fraction of clonotypes showed up in both the CD4 and CD8 compartments, probably as a result of convergent recombination. Computational filtering was required because FACS-sorted repertoires could contain abundant contaminating clonotypes from the bulk population. The secondary T-cell response was weaker than the primary response but faster, peaking on day 5 instead of day 15.

TCR cDNA was synthesized by 5'RACE template switching, through which a universal primer site and unique molecular identifiers were introduced. Priming for cDNA synthesis came from both the TCR alpha and TCR beta constant segments. Two PCR steps were used to amplify libraries, with sample barcodes and sequencing adapters being added in the second step. Sequencing of libraries was performed on Illumina HiSeq 2500 (2x100 bp) or NovaSeq (2x150 bp). As for how the authors treated the data: Demultiplexing of reads and collapsing into UMI consensus sequences were performed with MIGEC, and V(D)J alignment was carried out with MiXCR. Clonotypes responding to the vaccine were identified with edgeR on replicate PBMC samples, with the criteria of FDR below 0.01 and a log2 fold change above 5 up to day 15. Each bulk clonotype was labeled CD4 or CD8 based on which sequenced repertoire, CD4 or CD8, contained the clonotype at higher abundance. TCRdb applied fastp at Q25 and MiXCR to the public reads, then kept only in-frame beta chains. Rows merge per CDR3 protein into single entries with the most common DNA and genes. These V and J calls originate from TCRdb's pipeline instead of the authors' own analysis. This sample gives approximately 510,000 distinct CDR3 sequences in total; about a fifth of them show up just once. 16% of the sample is taken by the ten largest.

This sample's treatment or condition label indicates: live attenuated yellow fever vaccine strain. Two biological replicates of bulk PBMCs were collected at each blood-draw timepoint. PBMCs were isolated from peripheral blood using a standard Ficoll-Paque protocol. RNA was extracted with TriZol from bulk PBMCs, CD4 and CD8 fractions, and dextramer-positive and dextramer-negative fractions. This clonotype was recorded a few times. No cognate antigen has been identified for it. No clone much larger than this one lies a single base away; base qualities are absent. Sequencing was performed on PBMCs, taken 20 to 25 days after the first yellow fever vaccination. The V gene is TRBV7-3 and the J gene is TRBJ2-1; TRBD1 aligns with 7 central bases. The origin of this receptor is a man between 18 and 35 years old who received the YFV17D yellow fever vaccine. The CDR3 corresponds to CASRSRDSIYNEQFF. The sequence in DNA is TGTGCCAGCAGGTCCAGGGACAGCATTTACAATGAGCAGTTCTTC.